Presented here are 11 T cell receptor beta chains from one specimen sequenced in a study of CD8 T cells in Susac syndrome (dated by TCRdb to the late 2010s). Receptor amplification or capture employed the immunoSEQ multiplex PCR assay. RNA was extracted using the RNeasy kit, and roughly 0.5 to 1 ug of the RNA was reverse transcribed with random hexamers. Using fastp trimming at Q25 and MiXCR clonotype assembly, TCRdb reanalyzed the public sequencing data and kept in-frame beta chains. Each entry is one CDR3 protein sequence, shown with its most common DNA and genes. The table for this sample lists approximately 120,000 distinct CDR3 sequences; more than 90% of them were counted only once. About 0.19% of the sample rests with the top ten. Sequenced material: CD8+ T cells from PBMCs. These TCRs come from a human donor with Susac syndrome.

The genes are TRBV6-1 and TRBJ1-1; tentative D call: TRBD1 (6 bases). This CDR3 comprises 16 residues. V was trimmed by 6 bases and J by 0 bases, leaving 17 bases between them. The germline gives CDR1 MNHNS, CDR2 SASEGT. CDR3 in amino acids: CASSHSSTGLNTEAFF. DNA of the CDR3: TGTGCCAGCAGCCATTCTTCCACAGGGCTGAACACTGAAGCTTTCTTT.

The rearrangement uses TRBV7-9 and TRBJ2-7; D remains unclear. The germline V and J ends were trimmed by 7 bases and 5 bases, with 9 bases remaining between them. This CDR3 has 11 amino acids. Germline CDR1 and CDR2: SEHNR and FQNEAQ (reference sequence). The CDR3 DNA follows: TGTGCCAGCAACTACCGTAACGAGCAGTACTTC. It is translated as CASNYRNEQYF.

This CDR3 is CASSLSGTGGTEAFF. The CDR3 region has the DNA TGTGCCAGCAGCTTGTCCGGGACAGGGGGCACTGAAGCTTTCTTT. The chain combines TRBV7-9 with TRBJ1-1; 11 nucleotides align to TRBD1. The ends lost 3 bases at V and 4 bases at J; junction bases unmatched: 4. Germline V gives CDR1 SEHNR, CDR2 FQNEAQ (reference sequence). There are 15 residues in the CDR3.

The chain recombines TRBV29-1 with TRBJ2-2; 7 positions match TRBD1. The CDR3 runs to 13 residues. V was pared by 7 bases and J by 6 bases, with 8 bases of the junction left unmatched. Germline V gives CDR1 SQVTM, CDR2 ANQGSEA. The CDR3: CSALLQGAGELFF. CDR3 nucleotide sequence: TGCAGCGCTCTTCTCCAGGGGGCCGGGGAGCTGTTTTTT.

This clonotype occurred once. The chain couples TRBV20-1 to TRBJ1-4, with D uncertain. Germline V gene data show CDR1 as DFQATT and CDR2 as SNEGSKA (reference sequence). V was pared by 0 bases and J by 3 bases, with 5 bases between. The length of the CDR3 is 13 residues. The CDR3 nucleotides are TGCAGTGCTAGAGAGGAACCTAATGAAAAACTGTTTTTT. Its protein is CSAREEPNEKLFF.

This clonotype was counted a single time. The V gene is TRBV13, the J gene TRBJ1-1, with D unclear. The germline V gene has CDR1 PRHDT and CDR2 FYEKMQ (reference sequence). Trimming took 4 bases from V and 1 from J, leaving 13 bases between them. The CDR3 spans 15 residues. The DNA for the CDR3 is TGTGCCAGCAGCTGGGAATCGGGCTGGAACACTGAAGCTTTCTTT. It yields the protein CASSWESGWNTEAFF.

V is TRBV12-3 or TRBV12-4 and J is TRBJ1-2; D is uncertain. Trimming cost V 5 bases and J 0 bases, with 13 bases left between them. CDR3 length: 15 amino acids. The CDR3 nucleotides are TGTGCCAGCAGTCCCGTAAAAGCAGCTAACTATGGCTACACCTTC. Protein: CASSPVKAANYGYTF.

The chain combines TRBV12-3 or TRBV12-4 with TRBJ1-1; unclear D gene. The V end was cut by 9 bases, the J end by 4 bases, with 12 bases between. This CDR3 has 12 amino acids. CDR3 sequence: CASLSGSTEAFF. In DNA form, the CDR3 reads TGTGCCAGTTTATCCGGTAGCACTGAAGCTTTCTTT.

As to this clonotype: At one of its ends the junction is not consistent with the germline gene, which may arise from a read error. The chain carries TRBV19 and TRBJ1-5; TRBD1 is a possible D gene (5 bases). Germline V gene sequence: CDR1 LNHDA, CDR2 SQIVND (reference sequence). The CDR3 has 12 residues. CDR3 nucleotide sequence: TGTGCCAGTAGTACAGGGAATCCGCCCCAGCATTTT. Amino acid sequence: CASSTGNPPQHF.

J is TRBJ2-2 and V is TRBV19; D unclear. V lost 11 bases and J lost 0, with 13 bases in between. Germline V gene lookup returns CDR1 LNHDA and CDR2 SQIVND (reference sequence). This CDR3 contains 14 residues. The CDR3 region has the DNA TGTGCCGCCCGGCCCCCTACGAACACCGGGGAGCTGTTTTTT. This sequence encodes CAARPPTNTGELFF.

The genes are TRBV25-1 and TRBJ2-7; 7 bases match TRBD1. CDR3 size: 14 residues. Germline V gene sequence: CDR1 MGHDK, CDR2 SYGVNS. The J segment lost 3 bases and the V segment lost 6 bases, leaving 8 bases of the junction unmatched. Here the CDR3 DNA reads TGTGCCAGCAGCTCACCGGGACAGAGCTACGAGCAGTACTTC. Translating gives CASSSPGQSYEQYF.